Listed below are T cell receptor beta chains from one sample, sequenced in a study of T-cell memory formation after mild COVID-19. MiXCR, applied by TCRdb to the 5' RACE reads, yields one record per CDR3 protein. The data contain about 340,000 distinct CDR3 sequences, more than 15% of them singletons. The sample consisted of PBMCs or a T cell subset sorted from them (not recorded which). These receptor sequences come from a man in his late teens or twenties who had mild COVID-19 (a few samples of this study predate the infection). Cell type and time point are not known. Each CDR3 is given with its conserved first and last residue. D genes are given only for firm matches. Expanded clones are given a class, and other clones once, few, many or no size at all.

V	D	J	size	CDR3	DNA
TRBV6-5	NA	TRBJ1-1	few	CASSLTRASEAFF	TGTGCCAGCAGCCTGACAAGGGCCTCTGAAGCTTTCTTT
TRBV6-2/TRBV6-3	NA	TRBJ1-1	NA	CASIGERRTRLLAEAFF	TGTGCCAGCATAGGGGAGCGTCGGACCCGGCTACTCGCTGAAGCTTTCTTT
TRBV7-9	NA	TRBJ1-1	many	CASTRDGTFTEAFF	TGTGCCAGCACCCGGGACGGGACCTTCACTGAAGCTTTCTTT
TRBV12-3/TRBV12-4	NA	TRBJ1-2	few	CASTLGGQLSGYTF	TGTGCCAGCACCCTCGGCGGGCAGCTATCTGGCTACACCTTC
TRBV3-1	NA	TRBJ2-1	few	CASSQEFLEIPYNELQFF	TGTGCCAGCAGCCAAGAGTTTCTAGAGATTCCTTACAATGAGCTGCAGTTCTTC
TRBV5-1	NA	TRBJ2-7	many	CASSLQSSYEQYF	TGCGCCAGCAGCTTGCAGAGCTCCTACGAGCAGTACTTC
TRBV5-6	NA	TRBJ2-5	NA	CASSLGNEEYF	TGTGCCAGCAGCTTGGGGAACGAGGAGTACTTC
TRBV12-5	TRBD2	TRBJ2-5	NA	CASGPGGGKTQYF	TGTGCTAGTGGTCCCGGGGGGGGAAAGACCCAGTACTTC
TRBV6-2/TRBV6-3	NA	TRBJ2-7	NA	CASSYSSTKGDYEQYF	TGTGCCAGCAGTTACTCGAGTACGAAGGGGGACTACGAGCAGTACTTC
TRBV5-1	TRBD1	TRBJ2-7	many	CASSRDRGDEQYF	TGCGCCAGCAGCCGGGACAGGGGGGACGAGCAGTACTTC